This T cell receptor beta chain emerged from a study of OX40 agonist ivuxolimab in advanced cancers. Whole-study findings and limits: Mean expanded clone counts were higher in CD8+ than CD4+ T cells. The 0.1-3.0 mg/kg partial responders had among the lowest clonal expansion. CD4+ and CD8+ blood T cells expanded clonally by week 6 at 0.1 to 3.0 mg/kg.

The table came from immunoSEQ multiplex PCR; TCRdb's copy has only in-frame clones and leaves some out. The table lists some 32,000 clones, roughly 89% of them singletons. Germline V CDR1 and CDR2: SEHNR, FQNEAQ (reference sequence). This CDR3 spans 15 amino acids. Trimming removed 4 bases from V and 5 bases from J; junction bases left unmatched: 7. A word on this clone: Its antigen is unknown.

The source of this sequence is an adult with an advanced solid tumor such as melanoma, head and neck, liver or kidney cancer. The sequencing here drew on CD4+ or CD8+ T cells sorted from blood, taken in a trial of the OX40 agonist ivuxolimab. The chain employs TRBV7-9 and TRBJ2-7, with 11 bases aligning to TRBD2. The DNA of the CDR3 is TGTGCCAGCAGCTCCACTAGCGGGAGACCCCACGAGCAGTACTTC. Its translation is CASSSTSGRPHEQYF. Full variable domain (rest looked up from reference TRBV7-9 and TRBJ2-7): DTGVSQNPRHKITKRGQNVTFRCDPISEHNRLYWYRQTLGQGPEFLTYFQNEAQLEKSRLLSDRFSAERPKGSFSTLEIQRTEQGDSAMYLCASSSTSGRPHEQYFGPGTRLTVT.